This T cell receptor beta chain was sequenced during a study of identical twins. Study conclusions and caveats: Researchers reported weaker excess twin sharing in beta out-of-frame sequences.

CDR1 is SGHTA and CDR2 is FQGNSA in the germline V gene. This CDR3 region has 14 residues. V lost 4 bases, J lost 9 bases, and 9 bases stayed unmatched. This clonotype was seen only a few times. Its antigen remains unknown. TCRdb recomputed calls from the 5' RACE reads with MiXCR, one row per CDR3 protein. Seen here are about 790,000 distinct CDR3 sequences, approximately 18% observed once, and the top ten hold around 14%. In addition, the sample was reused for a study of T cells expressing NK-cell markers. That source adds: The leading position in the CD3+CD56-NKG2C+ fraction of several donors also went to these clonotypes.

Sequencing was carried out using PBMCs. This receptor was taken from a woman aged 18-35 years in good health. The chain has TRBV7-2 and TRBJ1-5, with 7 bases matching TRBD1. CDR3 loop: CASSSGQTLGPQHF. The CDR3, as DNA: TGTGCCAGCAGCTCGGGACAGACCTTGGGGCCCCAGCATTTT.